This TCR beta chain was identified in a study of Ad26.COV2.S vaccination and SARS-CoV-2 variants (dated by TCRdb to the early 2020s). As for the study more broadly: Donors in the vaccine arm were drawn from COV1001, a multicentre, randomized, double-blind, placebo-controlled phase I-IIa trial testing Ad26.COV2.S in healthy adults. Ad26.COV2.S was administered intramuscularly at a dose of 5x10^10 or 1x10^11 viral particles, either as one shot or as two shots given 56 days apart. Sequencing of the TCRbeta repertoire served to evaluate the specificity and breadth of SARS-CoV-2-reactive T cell receptors following Ad26.COV2.S vaccination. A total of about 30 samples were included in the TCR-sequenced set, comprising roughly 19 Ad26.COV2.S vaccine recipients, 5 placebo recipients and 8 SARS-CoV-2 convalescent individuals. Trial participants were randomized into five groups of five: low-dose or high-dose Ad26.COV2.S given once or twice, or placebo on both occasions. Investigators did not know the trial group allocation while performing experiments and assessing outcomes. Overall study results and their limits: Higher spike-specific TCR breadth was observed in Ad26.COV2.S recipients than in placebo recipients (P = 0.0014). Vaccine and placebo recipients had comparable non-spike TCR breadth, which fits with the vaccine containing only spike. The authors noted that total T cell responses may have been underestimated by the TCR breadth and depth analyses. The study was not powered for comparison of responses between vaccine doses or regimens. After vaccination, spike-specific CD8+ and CD4+ T cell responses were reported to show substantial breadth.

The V end gives up 6 bases and the J end 1 base, leaving 15 bases in the junction not matched to a gene. The CDR3 numbers 19 residues from cysteine through phenylalanine. Just the 57-base CDR3 DNA is kept, in frame starting at base 1. The meaning of the sample's treatment or condition label: around 19 received Ad26.COV2.S at low or high dose, single or two shots; about five received placebo; per-sample allocation not given. For vaccine and placebo recipients, the sequenced repertoires came from samples collected on day 63 after the first injection. Between 29 July and 7 August 2020, Cohort 1b enrolled around 25 adults aged 18-55 years at one site in Boston, USA. Ad26.COV2.S consisted of a replication-incompetent adenovirus type 26 vector by which a prefusion-stabilized SARS-CoV-2 spike protein from the original Wuhan strain was expressed. Comment on this clone: Its antigen has not been determined. The sample holds no much larger clone one base away, and base qualities are not on file.

The immunoSEQ Assay was used to sequence TCRbeta CDR3 regions. After extraction, genomic DNA underwent amplification by bias-controlled multiplex PCR, followed by high-throughput sequencing. As for the original processing: To quantify the absolute abundance of every unique TCRbeta CDR3 region, sequences were collapsed and filtered. T cell fraction was estimated by normalization of TCRbeta template counts to usable DNA, with usable DNA being measured through amplification of reference genes present in all nucleated cells. Repertoire TCRs were annotated as SARS-CoV-2-specific when V gene, CDR3 amino acid sequence and J gene were exactly matched to a known reactive TCR set. The reference SARS-CoV-2 TCR set was derived from MIRA and filtered for enrichment in COVID-19-positive ImmuneCODE repertoires, a step that removed public or cross-reactive TCRs. Drawing on the MIRA antigens, annotated TCRs were analysed further at the level of specific ORF or position within ORF. Depth was the summed frequency of annotated unique rearrangements, while breadth was defined as annotated unique rearrangements over total unique productive rearrangements. TCR breadth was compared between groups using two-sided Wilcoxon rank-sum tests. TCRdb stores this immuneACCESS table with in-frame sequences only. Part of the clones is absent; in the studies checked, under half of the shortfall reflects unresolved V genes, and no reason is known for the rest. V and J calls plus clone size are reproduced from that table; the DNA served to infer D and trimming. This sample lists about 390,000 clones; around nine tenths were detected once. In total, the top ten clones hold about 3.6% of the sample.

The sample was peripheral blood, taken in a trial of Ad26.COV2.S vaccine versus placebo. The chain employs TRBV23-1 and TRBJ2-1; TRBD1 fits 10 bases in the junction. TRBV23-1 is labeled an ORF, and its function is uncertain. The receptor was derived from a person aged 18-65 years who received the Ad26.COV2.S COVID-19 vaccine or a placebo. CDR3 region: CASSLLGTGVHGSYNEQFF. The DNA reads TGCGCCAGCAGCCTCTTGGGGACAGGGGTCCATGGGTCCTACAATGAGCAGTTCTTC.